This TCR beta chain was obtained from a study of B cell selection in AIRE deficiency. TCRdb keeps only in-frame clones here, not all; method: immunoSEQ multiplex PCR. In the table there are 20,000 to 25,000 clones, approximately 91% of which are singletons. This CDR3 spans 13 amino acids. Per the germline V gene, CDR1 is MNHNS and CDR2 is SASEGT. V lost 7 bases, J lost 4 bases, and 11 bases lay in between. Sorted regulatory T cells were CD4-positive, CD25-high and CD127-low or negative. The V gene is TRBV6-1, the J gene TRBJ1-5; tentative D call: TRBD1 (5 bases). Sequences were obtained from CD4+CD25+ Tregs sorted from PBMCs. This clonotype was sampled from a human donor in good health. CDR3 sequence: CASTGGWNQPQHF. The CDR3 DNA sequence: TGTGCCAGCACGGGGGGTTGGAATCAGCCCCAGCATTTT.